Listed below are T cell receptor beta chains from one sample, sequenced in a study of blood T cell repertoires in COVID-19. Only in-frame clones appear in the TCRdb table, and some are missing; sequencing was by immunoSEQ multiplex PCR. The sample lists about 300,000 clones, approximately 88% seen once, with about 1.7% in the top ten. Specimen: PBMCs or T cells enriched from blood (not recorded which). The receptors stem from a woman in her thirties or forties who had recovered from COVID-19. The CDR3 runs from the conserved cysteine through the conserved F or W. A D gene is named only where the DNA matches it firmly. Expanded clones get a size class; other rows say once, few or many, or leave the size out.

>TRBJ1-4|TRBV5-1|NA|NA
CASSSGGALANEKLFF
TGCGCCAGCAGCTCAGGAGGGGCTTTGGCTAATGAAAAACTGTTTTTT
>TRBJ2-7|TRBV30|NA|TRBD2
CAWSVQGLAGEQYF
TGTGCCTGGAGTGTACAAGGACTAGCTGGGGAGCAGTACTTC
>TRBJ1-1|TRBV18|NA|NA
CASSPGLEWNTEAFF
TGTGCCAGCTCACCCGGACTGGAGTGGAACACTGAAGCTTTCTTT
>TRBJ1-5|TRBV3-1/TRBV3-2|once|NA
CASSQTRTVNQPQHF
TGTGCCAGCAGCCAAACAAGGACTGTTAATCAGCCCCAGCATTTT
>TRBJ2-1|TRBV30|NA|TRBD1
CAWGTGGGNEQFF
TGTGCCTGGGGGACAGGGGGCGGGAATGAGCAGTTCTTC
>TRBJ1-1|TRBV7-8|NA|NA
CASSTSRVWMNTEAFF
TGTGCCAGCAGCACTTCCCGGGTATGGATGAACACTGAAGCTTTCTTT
>TRBJ1-2|TRBV3-1/TRBV3-2|NA|NA
CASSRTPGLGDGYTF
TGTGCCAGCAGCCGTACTCCGGGACTAGGAGATGGCTACACCTTC
>TRBJ1-3|TRBV5-6|NA|TRBD1
CASSLAGGRTGVAGNTIYF
TGTGCCAGCAGCTTGGCGGGCGGCCGGACAGGGGTTGCTGGAAACACCATATATTTT
>TRBJ2-3|TRBV25-1|once|NA
CASTLGGNTDTQYF
TGTGCCAGCACTCTCGGGGGAAACACAGATACGCAGTATTTT
>TRBJ2-2|TRBV5-1|NA|TRBD2
CASSFGGDTGELFF
TGCGCCAGCAGTTTTGGGGGGGACACCGGGGAGCTGTTTTTT
>TRBJ1-2|TRBV11-2|NA|TRBD1
CASSSDRGAYGYTF
TGTGCCAGCAGCTCGGACAGGGGCGCTTATGGCTACACCTTC
>TRBJ2-1|TRBV27|NA|TRBD2
CASSRSGSSSNEQFF
TGTGCCAGCAGCCGTAGCGGGAGCTCCAGCAATGAGCAGTTCTTC
>TRBJ1-1|TRBV7-8|NA|TRBD1
CASSFGQVGTEAFF
TGTGCCAGCAGCTTCGGACAGGTTGGGACTGAAGCTTTCTTT
>TRBJ1-2|TRBV7-3|NA|NA
CASSLGGSYGYTF
TGTGCCAGCAGCTTAGGCGGCTCCTATGGCTACACCTTC
>TRBJ2-5|TRBV7-7|few|TRBD2
CASSLVLAGGVETQYF
TGTGCTAGCAGCTTAGTTTTAGCGGGAGGAGTGGAGACCCAGTACTTC
>TRBJ2-1|TRBV10-3|NA|TRBD2
CAISEGSGGGGYNEQFF
TGTGCCATCAGTGAAGGTAGCGGGGGAGGTGGATACAATGAGCAGTTCTTC
>TRBJ1-5|TRBV19|few|NA
CASTKRSNNQPQHF
TGTGCCAGTACCAAGAGGAGTAACAATCAGCCCCAGCATTTT
>TRBJ1-1|TRBV7-3|NA|NA
CASSLVAGRLGRTEAFF
TGTGCCAGCAGCTTGGTGGCAGGGCGATTAGGTCGCACTGAAGCTTTCTTT
>TRBJ2-7|TRBV7-2|once|TRBD1
CASSLSGTGAYEQYF
TGTGCCAGCAGCTTATCCGGGACAGGGGCCTACGAGCAGTACTTC
>TRBJ2-1|TRBV9|NA|TRBD2
CASSESLAASSYNEQFF
TGTGCCAGCAGCGAGTCTCTAGCGGCTAGCTCCTACAATGAGCAGTTCTTC
>TRBJ1-2|TRBV19|NA|NA
CASSISGGPNYGYTF
TGTGCCAGTAGTATTTCGGGGGGCCCGAACTATGGCTACACCTTC
>TRBJ1-1|TRBV3-1/TRBV3-2|NA|NA
CASSHSTTRTVNTEAFF
TGTGCCAGCAGCCACTCGACTACCCGTACAGTGAACACTGAAGCTTTCTTT
>TRBJ1-3|TRBV19|NA|NA
CASSIRRSSGNTIYF
TGTGCCAGTAGTATCAGACGGAGCTCTGGAAACACCATATATTTT